This T cell receptor beta chain derives from a study of response to subunit inactivated influenza vaccine. Points from the study as a whole: Each seasonal influenza vaccination, the authors suggested, recruits few new T cells.

Only a few counts were recorded for this clonotype. The antigen is undetermined. The CDR3 is 13 amino acids. V shed 3 bases and J shed 8 bases, with 11 bases lying between them. The germline V gene has CDR1 SEHNR and CDR2 FQNEAQ (reference sequence). Each CDR3 protein is one row after TCRdb ran MiXCR on the RT-PCR reads. The data hold 500,000 to 750,000 distinct CDR3 sequences, with 14% observed a single time. Sequencing used PBMCs from blood, obtained 11 to 12 days after vaccination. The source is a man aged 50 to 59 who received an inactivated influenza vaccine. The rearrangement links TRBV7-9 to TRBJ2-4; unclear D gene. Here the CDR3 DNA reads TGTGCCAGCAGCTTTGACCAATGGGACATTCAGTACTTC. The encoded protein is CASSFDQWDIQYF.